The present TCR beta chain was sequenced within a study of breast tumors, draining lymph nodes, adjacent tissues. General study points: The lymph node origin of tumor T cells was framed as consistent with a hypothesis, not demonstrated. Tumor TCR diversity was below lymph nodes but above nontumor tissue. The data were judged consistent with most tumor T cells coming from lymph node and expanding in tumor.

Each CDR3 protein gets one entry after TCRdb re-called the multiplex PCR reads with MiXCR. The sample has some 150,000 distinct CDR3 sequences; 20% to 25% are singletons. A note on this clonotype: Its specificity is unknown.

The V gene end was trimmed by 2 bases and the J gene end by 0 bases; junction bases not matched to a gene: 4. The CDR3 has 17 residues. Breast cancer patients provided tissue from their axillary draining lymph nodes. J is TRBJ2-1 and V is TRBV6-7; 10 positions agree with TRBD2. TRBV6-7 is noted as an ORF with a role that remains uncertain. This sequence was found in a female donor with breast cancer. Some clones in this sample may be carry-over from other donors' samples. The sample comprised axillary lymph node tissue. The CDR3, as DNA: TGTGCCAGCAGTTACCAGGGACTAGCGAGCTCCTACAATGAGCAGTTCTTC. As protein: CASSYQGLASSYNEQFF.